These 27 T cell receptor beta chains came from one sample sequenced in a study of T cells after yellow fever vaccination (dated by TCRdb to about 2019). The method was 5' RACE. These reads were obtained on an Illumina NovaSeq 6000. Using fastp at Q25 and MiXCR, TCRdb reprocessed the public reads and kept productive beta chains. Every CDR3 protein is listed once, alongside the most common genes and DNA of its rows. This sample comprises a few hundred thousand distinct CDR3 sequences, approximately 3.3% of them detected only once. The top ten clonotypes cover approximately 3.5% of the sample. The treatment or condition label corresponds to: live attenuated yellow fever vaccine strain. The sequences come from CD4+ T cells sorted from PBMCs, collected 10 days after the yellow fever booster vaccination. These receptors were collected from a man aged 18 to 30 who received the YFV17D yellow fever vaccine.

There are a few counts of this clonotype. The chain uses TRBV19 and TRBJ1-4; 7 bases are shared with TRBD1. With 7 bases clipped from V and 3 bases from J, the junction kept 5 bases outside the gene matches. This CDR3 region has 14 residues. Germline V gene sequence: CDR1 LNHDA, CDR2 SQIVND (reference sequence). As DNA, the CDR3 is TGTGCCAGTACCACAGGGGCGGCTAATGAAAAACTGTTTTTT. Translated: CASTTGAANEKLFF.

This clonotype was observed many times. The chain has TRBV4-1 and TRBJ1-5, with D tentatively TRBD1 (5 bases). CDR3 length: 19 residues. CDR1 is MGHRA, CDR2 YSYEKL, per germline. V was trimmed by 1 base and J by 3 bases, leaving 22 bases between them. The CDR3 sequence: CASSQATVGLDRPNQPQHF. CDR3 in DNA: TGCGCCAGCAGCCAAGCCACGGTCGGGCTTGACAGACCCAATCAGCCCCAGCATTTT.

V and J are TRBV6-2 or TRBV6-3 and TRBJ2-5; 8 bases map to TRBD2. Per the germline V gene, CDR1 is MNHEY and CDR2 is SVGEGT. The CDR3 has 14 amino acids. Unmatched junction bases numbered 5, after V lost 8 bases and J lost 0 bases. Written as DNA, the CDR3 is TGTGCCAGCGAGCGGGGGCCGAACCAAGAGACCCAGTACTTC. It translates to CASERGPNQETQYF.

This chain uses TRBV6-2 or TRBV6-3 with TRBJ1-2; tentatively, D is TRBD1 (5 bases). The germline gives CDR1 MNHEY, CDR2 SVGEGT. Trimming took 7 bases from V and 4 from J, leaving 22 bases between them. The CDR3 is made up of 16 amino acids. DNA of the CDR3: TGTGCCAGCAAGAGTCCCGTCGGCAGGGAGCCCTATGGCTACACCTTC. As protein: CASKSPVGREPYGYTF.

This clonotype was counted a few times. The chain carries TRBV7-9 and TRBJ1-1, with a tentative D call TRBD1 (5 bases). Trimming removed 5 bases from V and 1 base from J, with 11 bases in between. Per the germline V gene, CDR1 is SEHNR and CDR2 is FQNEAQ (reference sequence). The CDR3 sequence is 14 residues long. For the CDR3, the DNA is TGTGCCAGCAGCCGGGGGGAGTGGAACACTGAAGCTTTCTTT. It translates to CASSRGEWNTEAFF.

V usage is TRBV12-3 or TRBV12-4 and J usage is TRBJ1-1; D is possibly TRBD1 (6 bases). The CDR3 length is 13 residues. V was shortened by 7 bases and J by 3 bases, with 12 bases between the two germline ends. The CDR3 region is CASNRRGDTEAFF. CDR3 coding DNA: TGTGCCAGCAACAGGAGGGGGGACACTGAAGCTTTCTTT.

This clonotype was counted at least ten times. The CDR3 spells CASNFQGGGYTF. As DNA, the CDR3 is TGTGCCAGCAATTTCCAGGGAGGCGGCTACACCTTC. The chain employs TRBV12-3 or TRBV12-4 and TRBJ1-2; the D gene is possibly TRBD1 (5 bases). V was clipped by 7 bases and J by 8 bases, with 14 bases between them. The CDR3 is 12 amino acids.

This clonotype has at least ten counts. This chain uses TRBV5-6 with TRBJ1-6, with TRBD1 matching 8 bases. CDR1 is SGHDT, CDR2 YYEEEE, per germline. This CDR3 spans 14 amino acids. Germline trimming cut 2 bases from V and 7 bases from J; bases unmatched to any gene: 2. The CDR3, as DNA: TGTGCCAGCAGCTTCGGGACAGGAAATTCACCCCTCCACTTT. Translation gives CASSFGTGNSPLHF.

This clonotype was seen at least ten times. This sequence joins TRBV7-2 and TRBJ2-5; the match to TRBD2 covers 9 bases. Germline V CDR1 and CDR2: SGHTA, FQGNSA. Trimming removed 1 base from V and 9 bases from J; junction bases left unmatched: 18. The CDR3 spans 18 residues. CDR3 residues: CASSLVSWSGGSDGAQYF. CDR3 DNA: TGTGCCAGCAGCTTAGTATCGTGGAGCGGGGGGAGTGATGGGGCCCAGTACTTC.

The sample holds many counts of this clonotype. The CDR3 loop is CASSPSYTGELFF. Written as DNA, the CDR3 is TGTGCCAGCAGCCCGAGTTACACCGGGGAGCTGTTTTTT. This chain uses TRBV7-9 with TRBJ2-2; D gene uncertain. V was shortened by 5 bases and J by 3 bases, with 7 bases between the two germline ends. This CDR3 spans 13 amino acids. CDR1 is SEHNR and CDR2 is FQNEAQ in the germline V gene (reference sequence). Full variable domain (missing parts from reference TRBV7-9 and TRBJ2-2): DTGVSQNPRHKITKRGQNVTFRCDPISEHNRLYWYRQTLGQGPEFLTYFQNEAQLEKSRLLSDRFSAERPKGSFSTLEIQRTEQGDSAMYLCASSPSYTGELFFGEGSRLTVL.

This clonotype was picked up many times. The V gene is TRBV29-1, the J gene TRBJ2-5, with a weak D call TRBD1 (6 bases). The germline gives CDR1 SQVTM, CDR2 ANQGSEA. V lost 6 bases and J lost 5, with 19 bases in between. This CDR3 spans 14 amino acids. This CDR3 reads CSVRVSRGVETQYF. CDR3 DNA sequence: TGCAGCGTGAGGGTCTCCAGGGGCGTGGAGACCCAGTACTTC.

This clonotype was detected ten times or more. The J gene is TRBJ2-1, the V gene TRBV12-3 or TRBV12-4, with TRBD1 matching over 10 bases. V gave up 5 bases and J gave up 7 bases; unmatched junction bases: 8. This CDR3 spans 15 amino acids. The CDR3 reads CASSDRDRGSNEQFF. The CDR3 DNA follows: TGTGCCAGCAGTGACCGGGACAGGGGTTCAAATGAGCAGTTCTTC.

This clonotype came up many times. CDR3 nucleotide sequence: TGTGCCAGCTCACCGGAGGGTCAGCCCCAGCATTTT. Translating gives CASSPEGQPQHF. The V call is TRBV18, the J call TRBJ1-5; the D is unclear. The V gene's germline CDR1 is KGHSH and CDR2 LQKENI. The V and J ends lost 3 bases and 6 bases respectively, with 6 bases between them. CDR3 length: 12 amino acids.

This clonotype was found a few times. As DNA, the CDR3 is TGTGCCAGCAGCGTCTGGGGGCTTTTAAGCGCCTACGAGCAGTACGTC. This codes for CASSVWGLLSAYEQYV. The chain joins TRBV6-2 or TRBV6-3 to TRBJ2-7; D is possibly TRBD1 (6 bases). V lost 6 bases and J 2 bases, leaving 20 bases between the germline ends. The CDR3 runs to 16 residues. Germline CDR1 reads MNHEY; CDR2 reads SVGEGT.

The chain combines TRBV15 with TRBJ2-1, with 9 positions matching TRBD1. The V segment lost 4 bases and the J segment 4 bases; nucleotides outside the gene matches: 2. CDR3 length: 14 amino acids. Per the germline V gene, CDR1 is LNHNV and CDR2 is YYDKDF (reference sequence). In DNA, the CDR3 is TGTGCCACCAGCACGGGACAGGGTTACAATGAGCAGTTCTTC. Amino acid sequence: CATSTGQGYNEQFF. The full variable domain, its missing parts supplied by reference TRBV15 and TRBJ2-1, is DAMVIQNPRYQVTQFGKPVTLSCSQTLNHNVMYWYQQKSSQAPKLLFHYYDKDFNNEADTPDNFQSRRPNTSFCFLDIRSPGLGDTAMYLCATSTGQGYNEQFFGPGTRLTVL.

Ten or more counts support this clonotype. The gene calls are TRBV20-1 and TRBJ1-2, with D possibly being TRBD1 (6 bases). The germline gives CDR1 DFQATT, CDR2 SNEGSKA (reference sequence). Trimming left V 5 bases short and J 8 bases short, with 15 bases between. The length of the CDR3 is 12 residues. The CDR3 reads CSAPERGPGYTF. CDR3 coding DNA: TGCAGTGCTCCCGAGCGGGGGCCCGGCTACACCTTC.

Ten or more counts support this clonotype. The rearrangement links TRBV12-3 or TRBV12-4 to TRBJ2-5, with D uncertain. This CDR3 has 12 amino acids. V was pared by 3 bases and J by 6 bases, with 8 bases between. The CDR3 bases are TGTGCCAGCAGTTTTGTACTCCAGACCCAGTACTTC. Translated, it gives CASSFVLQTQYF.

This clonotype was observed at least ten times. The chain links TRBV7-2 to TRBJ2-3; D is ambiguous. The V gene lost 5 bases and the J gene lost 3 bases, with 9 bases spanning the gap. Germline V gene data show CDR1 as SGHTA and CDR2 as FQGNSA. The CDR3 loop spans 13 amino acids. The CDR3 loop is CASSQNPTDTQYF. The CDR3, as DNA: TGTGCCAGCAGCCAAAACCCTACAGATACGCAGTATTTT.

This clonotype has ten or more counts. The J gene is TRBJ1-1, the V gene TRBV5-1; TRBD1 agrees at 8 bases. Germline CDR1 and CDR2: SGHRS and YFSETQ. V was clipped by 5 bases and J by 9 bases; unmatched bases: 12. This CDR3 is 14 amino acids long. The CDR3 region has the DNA TGCGCCAGCAGTACCCCGACAGGGGAAAACCAAGCTTTCTTT. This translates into CASSTPTGENQAFF.

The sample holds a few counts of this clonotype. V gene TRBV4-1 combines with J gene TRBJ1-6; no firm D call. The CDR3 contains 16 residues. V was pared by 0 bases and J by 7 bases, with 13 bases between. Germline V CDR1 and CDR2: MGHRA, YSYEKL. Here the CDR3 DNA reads TGCGCCAGCAGCCAAGATCGAGGGCAGCCAAATTCACCCCTCCACTTT. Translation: CASSQDRGQPNSPLHF.

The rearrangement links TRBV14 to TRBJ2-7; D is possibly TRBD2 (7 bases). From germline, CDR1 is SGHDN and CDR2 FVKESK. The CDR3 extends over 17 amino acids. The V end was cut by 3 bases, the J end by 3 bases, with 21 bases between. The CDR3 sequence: CASSQKGMRGGSYEQYF. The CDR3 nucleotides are TGTGCCAGCAGCCAGAAAGGGATGAGGGGGGGAAGCTACGAGCAGTACTTC. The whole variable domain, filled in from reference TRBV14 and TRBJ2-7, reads EAGVTQFPSHSVIEKGQTVTLRCDPISGHDNLYWYRRVMGKEIKFLLHFVKESKQDESGMPNNRFLAERTGGTYSTLKVQPAELEDSGVYFCASSQKGMRGGSYEQYFGPGTRLTVT.

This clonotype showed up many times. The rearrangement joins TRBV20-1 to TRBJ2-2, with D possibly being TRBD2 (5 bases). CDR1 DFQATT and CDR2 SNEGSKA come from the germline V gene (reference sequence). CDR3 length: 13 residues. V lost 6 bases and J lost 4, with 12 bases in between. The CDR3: CSAPDWSTGELFF. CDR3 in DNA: TGCAGTGCCCCGGACTGGTCCACCGGGGAGCTGTTTTTT.

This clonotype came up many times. CDR3 nucleotides: TGCGCCAGCAGCTTGGCTGAGATGGTCGCCGACAATGAGCAGTTCTTC. It is translated as CASSLAEMVADNEQFF. The rearrangement uses TRBV5-1 and TRBJ2-1, with unresolved D. Trimming cost V 0 bases and J 5 bases, with 15 bases left between them. The CDR3 is 16 residues long. CDR1 and CDR2 from the germline V gene are SGHRS and YFSETQ.

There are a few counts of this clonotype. CDR3 DNA sequence: TGTGCCGGAGGGGACAGGGAGACTAATGAAAAACTGTTTTTT. Amino acid sequence: CAGGDRETNEKLFF. The chain combines TRBV30 with TRBJ1-4; 9 nucleotides match TRBD1. This CDR3 is 14 amino acids long. Losses at the gene ends were 8 bases for V and 2 bases for J; bases not matched to a gene: 6. The germline V gene has CDR1 GTSNPN and CDR2 SVGIG (reference sequence).

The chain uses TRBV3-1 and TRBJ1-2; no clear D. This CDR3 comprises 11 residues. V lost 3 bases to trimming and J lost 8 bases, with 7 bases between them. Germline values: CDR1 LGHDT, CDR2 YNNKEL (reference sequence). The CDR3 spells CASSQWSGYTF. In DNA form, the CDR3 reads TGTGCCAGCAGCCAGTGGTCGGGCTACACCTTC.

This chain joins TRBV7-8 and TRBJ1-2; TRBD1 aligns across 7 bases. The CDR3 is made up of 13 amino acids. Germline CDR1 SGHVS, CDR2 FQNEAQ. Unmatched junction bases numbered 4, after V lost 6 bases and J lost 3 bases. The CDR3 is CASRRQGHYGYTF. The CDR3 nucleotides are TGTGCCAGCAGGAGACAGGGCCACTATGGCTACACCTTC. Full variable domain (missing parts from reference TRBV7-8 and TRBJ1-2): GAGVSQSPRYKVAKRGQDVALRCDPISGHVSLFWYQQALGQGPEFLTYFQNEAQLDKSGLPSDRFFAERPEGSVSTLKIQRTQQEDSAVYLCASRRQGHYGYTFGSGTRLTVV.

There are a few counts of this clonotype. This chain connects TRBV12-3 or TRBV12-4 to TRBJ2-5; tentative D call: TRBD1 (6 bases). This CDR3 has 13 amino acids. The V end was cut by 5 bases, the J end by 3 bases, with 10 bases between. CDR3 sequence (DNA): TGTGCCAGCAGTCGACAGGACAAAGAGACCCAGTACTTC. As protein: CASSRQDKETQYF.